This entry lists 5 T cell receptor beta chains sequenced from one sample in a study of PD-1 blockade in classical Hodgkin lymphoma. Repertoires were generated with immunoSEQ multiplex PCR, while TCRdb's copy carries only in-frame clones and drops some. The sample includes approximately 61,000 clones, 75% to 90% seen only once; the top ten take about 15%. Every patient experienced relapse after autologous stem cell transplantation, and brentuximab vedotin exposure varied. The sequenced sample was peripheral blood mononuclear cells (PBMCs), obtained at baseline. The receptors were gathered from a human donor with classical Hodgkin lymphoma.

The rearrangement joins TRBV5-1 to TRBJ1-1, with D perhaps TRBD1 (5 bases). Germline CDR1 is SGHRS and CDR2 is YFSETQ. The CDR3 covers 11 residues. The V end was cut by 3 bases, the J end by 8 bases, with 8 bases between. The CDR3 loop is CASSWGGEAFF. Written as DNA, the CDR3 is TGCGCCAGCAGCTGGGGCGGAGAAGCTTTCTTT. Combining the CDR3 with reference TRBV5-1 and TRBJ1-1 gives the whole variable domain KAGVTQTPRYLIKTRGQQVTLSCSPISGHRSVSWYQQTPGQGLQFLFEYFSETQRNKGNFPGRFSGRQFSNSRSEMNVSTLELGDSALYLCASSWGGEAFFGQGTRLTVV.

The genes are TRBV5-1 and TRBJ1-1; D call uncertain. The V and J ends lost 0 bases and 0 bases respectively, with 9 bases between them. The length of the CDR3 is 15 residues. Per germline, CDR1 SGHRS and CDR2 YFSETQ. CDR3 sequence reads: CASSLDRSMNTEAFF. In DNA form, the CDR3 reads TGCGCCAGCAGCTTGGACAGATCCATGAACACTGAAGCTTTCTTT. Supplemented by reference TRBV5-1 and TRBJ1-1, the full variable domain reads KAGVTQTPRYLIKTRGQQVTLSCSPISGHRSVSWYQQTPGQGLQFLFEYFSETQRNKGNFPGRFSGRQFSNSRSEMNVSTLELGDSALYLCASSLDRSMNTEAFFGQGTRLTVV.

CDR3 sequence: CASMVSGNQPQHF. The CDR3 bases are TGTGCCAGTATGGTAAGTGGCAATCAGCCCCAGCATTTT. The chain recombines TRBV19 with TRBJ1-5; D not certain. The CDR3 totals 13 residues. V was pared by 7 bases and J by 2 bases, with 9 bases between. CDR1 is LNHDA, CDR2 SQIVND, per germline (reference sequence).

V is TRBV7-9 and J is TRBJ2-5; maybe TRBD1 (6 bases). V lost 3 bases and J lost 2, with 10 bases in between. Germline CDR1 SEHNR, CDR2 FQNEAQ (reference sequence). This CDR3 spans 14 amino acids. The CDR3 loop is CASSFNGQQETQYF. Here the CDR3 DNA reads TGTGCCAGCAGCTTCAACGGACAGCAAGAGACCCAGTACTTC.

V gene TRBV11-1 combines with J gene TRBJ1-2; no reliable D call. This CDR3 spans 12 amino acids. Between the trimmed V and J ends, which lost 0 bases and 7 bases, there was a span of 6 bases. Looked up from germline, CDR1 is SGHAT and CDR2 is FQDESV (reference sequence). This chain's CDR3 is CASSLARSGYTF. The DNA of the CDR3 is TGTGCCAGCAGCTTAGCGCGAAGTGGCTACACCTTC.